The present T cell receptor (beta chain) was sequenced within a study of cytomegalovirus exposure and HLA in healthy donors. Measured with immunoSEQ multiplex PCR; TCRdb has only the in-frame clones, and not every one. The sample consists of around 140,000 clones, 94% of them appearing once. CDR3 length equals 15 residues. In germline, CDR1 is SEHNR, CDR2 FQNEAQ (reference sequence). The V segment lost 5 bases and the J segment 5 bases; nucleotides outside the gene matches: 8. The TCR sequence derives from a man younger than 35 in good health and CMV-seropositive. The rearrangement links TRBV7-9 to TRBJ2-7; TRBD2 agrees at 11 bases. Sequencing was carried out using PBMCs. CDR3 sequence (DNA): TGTGCCAGCAGCCCCGGACTAGCGGGTATCGACGAGCAGTACTTC. The encoded protein is CASSPGLAGIDEQYF.